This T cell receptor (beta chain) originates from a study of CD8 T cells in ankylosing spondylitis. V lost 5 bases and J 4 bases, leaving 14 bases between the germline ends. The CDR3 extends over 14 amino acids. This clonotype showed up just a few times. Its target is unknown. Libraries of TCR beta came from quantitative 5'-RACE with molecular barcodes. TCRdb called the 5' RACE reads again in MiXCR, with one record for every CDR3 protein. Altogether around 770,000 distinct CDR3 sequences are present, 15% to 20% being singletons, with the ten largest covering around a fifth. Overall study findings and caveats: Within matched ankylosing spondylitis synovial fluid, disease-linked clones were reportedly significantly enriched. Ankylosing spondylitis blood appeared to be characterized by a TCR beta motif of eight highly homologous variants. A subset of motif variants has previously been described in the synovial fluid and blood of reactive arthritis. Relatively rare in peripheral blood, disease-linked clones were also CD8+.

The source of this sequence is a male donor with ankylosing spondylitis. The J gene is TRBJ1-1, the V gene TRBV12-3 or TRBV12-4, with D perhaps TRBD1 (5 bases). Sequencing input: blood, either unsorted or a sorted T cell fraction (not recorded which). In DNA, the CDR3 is TGTGCCAGCAGTCCCAGGGACGGTAGCACTGAAGCTTTCTTT. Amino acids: CASSPRDGSTEAFF.